One sample yielded the 5 T cell receptor beta chains listed below, sequenced in a study of T cells in Graves' hyperthyroidism and ophthalmopathy (dated by TCRdb to between 2019 and 2020). The method was multiplex PCR. The sequencing machine was an Illumina HiSeq 2000. The TCR beta CDR3 regions were amplified from the RNA transcripts. A first-round RT-PCR of the TCR CDR3 used the HTBI primer set with the Qiagen OneStep RT-PCR kit. TCRdb reprocessed the public reads (quality trimming at Q25 with fastp, clone calling with MiXCR) and kept in-frame beta chains. For every CDR3 protein sequence, its rows merge into one entry that carries the most common genes and DNA. The sample profile shows over 120,000 distinct CDR3 sequences; more than 20% of them were found once. About two thirds of the sample comes from the top ten. Sequenced material: blood. The receptors originated from a woman between 50 and 59 years old with Graves' hyperthyroidism that later progressed to Graves' ophthalmopathy.

The V call is TRBV29-1, the J call TRBJ2-3, with 8 bases fitting TRBD2. Trimming at V came to 4 bases and at J to 3 bases, leaving 6 bases not matched to a gene. The CDR3 extends over 14 amino acids. The germline CDR1 and CDR2 sequences are SQVTM and ANQGSEA. CDR3 DNA sequence: TGCAGCGTTGTATCAAGCGGGAGTACAGATACGCAGTATTTT. This codes for CSVVSSGSTDTQYF.

This clonotype occurred many times. This rearrangement joins TRBV7-8 to TRBJ2-3, with D perhaps matching TRBD2 (6 bases). From germline, CDR1 is SGHVS and CDR2 FQNEAQ. Trimming cost V 5 bases and J 0 bases, with 9 bases left between them. The CDR3 covers 14 residues. This chain's CDR3 is CASSLGTSTDTQYF. Here the CDR3 DNA reads TGTGCCAGCAGCCTCGGGACTAGCACAGATACGCAGTATTTT.

This clonotype was counted a single time. The V and J genes are TRBV5-1 and TRBJ2-1; 7 bases agree with TRBD2. The germline V gene encodes CDR1 SGHRS and CDR2 YFSETQ. The CDR3 consists of 15 residues. The V segment lost 4 bases and the J segment 3 bases; nucleotides outside the gene matches: 7. CDR3 in amino acids: CASSLSGNDYNEQFF. The CDR3 nucleotides are TGCGCCAGCAGCCTGAGCGGGAACGACTACAATGAGCAGTTCTTC.

The CDR3 nucleotides read TGTGCCAGCAGTGAAGTAATAGGGACAGGGGCGGTGCGCGAGCAGTACTTC. It encodes CASSEVIGTGAVREQYF. The chain employs TRBV6-1 and TRBJ2-7; TRBD1 matches at 10 bases. With V trimmed by 1 base and J by 6 bases, 12 bases remained unmatched. Germline lookup yields CDR1 MNHNS and CDR2 SASEGT. This CDR3 has 17 residues.

This clonotype was detected ten times or more. In nucleotides, the CDR3 is TGTGCCAGCAGTTTATGGACAGCCCATCCTAGCACAGATACGCAGTATTTT. Translated: CASSLWTAHPSTDTQYF. This chain uses TRBV28 with TRBJ2-3; a weak D match, TRBD1 (5 bases). The V and J ends lost 0 bases and 0 bases respectively, with 13 bases between them. Germline CDR1 MDHEN, CDR2 SYDVKM. This CDR3 comprises 17 residues.